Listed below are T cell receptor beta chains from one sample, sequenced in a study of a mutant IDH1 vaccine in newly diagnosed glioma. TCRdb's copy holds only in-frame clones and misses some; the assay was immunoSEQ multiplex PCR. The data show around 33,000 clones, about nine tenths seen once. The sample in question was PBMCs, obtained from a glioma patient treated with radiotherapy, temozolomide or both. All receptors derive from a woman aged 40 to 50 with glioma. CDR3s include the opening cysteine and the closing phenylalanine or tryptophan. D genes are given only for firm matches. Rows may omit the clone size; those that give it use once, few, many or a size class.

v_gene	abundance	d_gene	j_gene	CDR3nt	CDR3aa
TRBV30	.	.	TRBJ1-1	TGTGCCTGCCACGCGGGAACTGAAGCTTTCTTT	CACHAGTEAFF
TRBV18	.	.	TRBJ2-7	TGTGCCAGCTCACCACCGGTGACTAGAGGCTACGAGCAGTACTTC	CASSPPVTRGYEQYF
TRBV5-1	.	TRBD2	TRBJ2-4	TGCGCCAGCAGCTTGGCGGGAGGGAACATTCAGTACTTC	CASSLAGGNIQYF
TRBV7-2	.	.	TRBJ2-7	TGTGCCAGCAGCCTCAGCGGAGCCTCCTACGAGCAGTACTTC	CASSLSGASYEQYF
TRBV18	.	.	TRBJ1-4	TGTGCCAGCTCACTACACCGGGGGAAGGATGAAAAACTGTTTTTT	CASSLHRGKDEKLFF
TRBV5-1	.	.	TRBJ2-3	TGCGCCAGCAGCTTGGGAGGACAAAAAACAGATACGCAGTATTTT	CASSLGGQKTDTQYF
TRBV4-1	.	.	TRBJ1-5	TGCGCCAGCAGCCAAGAAGGGGTGGGTCAGCCCCAGCATTTT	CASSQEGVGQPQHF
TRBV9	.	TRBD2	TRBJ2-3	TGTGCCAGCAGCGTGGGAATAGCGGGGGGGGCCGGAACCTACACAGATACGCAGTATTTT	CASSVGIAGGAGTYTDTQYF
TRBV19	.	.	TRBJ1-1	TGTGCCAGTAGTCCTCAAGGGGGAACCGGAAAAGCTTTCTTT	CASSPQGGTGKAFF
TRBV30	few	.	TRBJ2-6	TGTGCCTGGAGTGTCGGTGTAAGGGCTGGGGCCAACGTCCTGACTTTC	CAWSVGVRAGANVLTF
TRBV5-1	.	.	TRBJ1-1	TGCGCCAGCAGCTTGGCTCAGGGTTGGAGCACTGAAGCTTTCTTT	CASSLAQGWSTEAFF
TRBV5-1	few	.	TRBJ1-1	TGCGCCAGCAGCTTGCTATTAGGGGTGAACACTGAAGCTTTCTTT	CASSLLLGVNTEAFF
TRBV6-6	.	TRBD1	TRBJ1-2	TGTGCCAGCAGCCCGGGACAGTTTAACTATGGCTACACCTTC	CASSPGQFNYGYTF
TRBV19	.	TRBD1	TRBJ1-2	TGTGCCAGTAGTGCATTCCAGGGGGCGGACTATGGCTACACCTTC	CASSAFQGADYGYTF
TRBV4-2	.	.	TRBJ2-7	TGTGCCAGCAGCCAAGCCCTCAGTATAAGCTCCTACGAGCAGTACTTC	CASSQALSISSYEQYF
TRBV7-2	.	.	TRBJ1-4	TGTGCCAGCAGCTTGGCGGGGGTTGGAGATGAAAAACTGTTTTTT	CASSLAGVGDEKLFF
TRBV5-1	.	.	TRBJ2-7	TGCGCCAGCAGCTTCTCTAGCAACGAGCAGTACTTC	CASSFSSNEQYF
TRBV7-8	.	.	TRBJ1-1	TGTGCCAGCAGCCCCCTGGCCGGACAAGGGACTGAAGCTTTCTTT	CASSPLAGQGTEAFF
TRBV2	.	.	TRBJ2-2	TGTGCCAGCAGTGAAGCGCCCCGGGAGCGGGCCGGGGAGCTGTTTTTT	CASSEAPRERAGELFF
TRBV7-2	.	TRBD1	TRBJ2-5	TGTGCCAGCAGCAAGACAGGGCCTCGAGAGACCCAGTACTTC	CASSKTGPRETQYF
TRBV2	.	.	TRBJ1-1	TGTGCCAGCAGTCGGCAGGGGCTCACTGAAGCTTTCTTT	CASSRQGLTEAFF
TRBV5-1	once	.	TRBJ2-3	TGCGCCAGCAGCCGGGGACCAGACAGCACAGATACGCAGTATTTT	CASSRGPDSTDTQYF
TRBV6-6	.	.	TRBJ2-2	TGTGCCAGCACACAGAACACCGGGGAGCTGTTTTTT	CASTQNTGELFF
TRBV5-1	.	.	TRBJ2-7	TGCGCCAGCAGCTTGGAGCAGGGGGGATCCTACGAGCAGTACTTC	CASSLEQGGSYEQYF
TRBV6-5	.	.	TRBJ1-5	TGTGCCAGCAGTCCGGGAGGGCCCAGCAATCAGCCCCAGCATTTT	CASSPGGPSNQPQHF
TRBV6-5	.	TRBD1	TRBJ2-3	TGTGCCTCGAAGAAACAGGGGCGGACAGATACGCAGTATTTT	CASKKQGRTDTQYF
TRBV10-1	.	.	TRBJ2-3	TGCGCCAGCAGTGAGCCCGGGACCGGCACAGATACGCAGTATTTT	CASSEPGTGTDTQYF
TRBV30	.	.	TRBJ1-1	TGTGCCTTTCGACAGAACACTGAAGCTTTCTTT	CAFRQNTEAFF
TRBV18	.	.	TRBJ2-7	TGTGCCAGCTCACCGGGCCAATCCTACGAGCAGTACTTC	CASSPGQSYEQYF
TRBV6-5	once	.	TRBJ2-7	TGTGCCAGCAGTCTTGCCACCCCGGGCTACGAGCAGTACTTC	CASSLATPGYEQYF
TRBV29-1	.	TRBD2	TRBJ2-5	TGCAGCGTCTGGCCTGCCGGGGGGGAGACCCAGTACTTC	CSVWPAGGETQYF
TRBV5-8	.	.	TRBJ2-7	TGTGCCAGCAGCTTGGGAGGGGTCAACTACGAGCAGTACTTC	CASSLGGVNYEQYF
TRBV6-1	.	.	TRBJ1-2	TGTGCCAACGGGGGCAAGGGAGACTATGGCTACACCTTC	CANGGKGDYGYTF
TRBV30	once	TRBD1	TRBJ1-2	TGTGCCCGGGATTCAACAGGGGTCGGCTATGGCTACACCTTC	CARDSTGVGYGYTF
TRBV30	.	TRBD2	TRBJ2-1	TGTGCCTGGAGTGTATGGCTAGCGGGCTACAATGAGCAGTTCTTC	CAWSVWLAGYNEQFF
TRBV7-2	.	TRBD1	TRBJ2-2	TGTGCCAGCAGCGGATTGGGACAGGGGGCCAACACCGGGGAGCTGTTTTTT	CASSGLGQGANTGELFF
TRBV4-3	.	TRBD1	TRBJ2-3	TGCGCCAGCAGCCATGACAGGGAGACAGATACGCAGTATTTT	CASSHDRETDTQYF
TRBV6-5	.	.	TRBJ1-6	TGTGCCAGCAGTTACTCTCAGTTGGCCTATAATTCACCCCTCCACTTT	CASSYSQLAYNSPLHF
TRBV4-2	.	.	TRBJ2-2	TGTGCCAGCAGCCAAGATCCTACCAACACCGGGGAGCTGTTTTTT	CASSQDPTNTGELFF
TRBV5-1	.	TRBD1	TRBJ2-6	TGCGCCAGCAGCCCGGGACAGGGTCTGGCTCGTGGGGCCAACGTCCTGACTTTC	CASSPGQGLARGANVLTF
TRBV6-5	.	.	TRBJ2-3	TGTGCCAGCAGTTACTCCGGCGATACGCAGTATTTT	CASSYSGDTQYF
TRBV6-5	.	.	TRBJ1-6	TGTGCCAGCAGTTACAACAGGGAATTCTCTTCACCCCTCCACTTT	CASSYNREFSSPLHF
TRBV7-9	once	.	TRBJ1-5	TGTGCCAGCAGCTTGCCAGATTACCATAGCAATCAGCCCCAGCATTTT	CASSLPDYHSNQPQHF
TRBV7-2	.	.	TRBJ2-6	TGTGCCAGCAGCTTAGTGCTCTCTGGGGCCAACGTCCTGACTTTC	CASSLVLSGANVLTF
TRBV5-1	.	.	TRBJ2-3	TGCGCCAGCAGCTTGACTGTGGGGGGGCCAGATACGCAGTATTTT	CASSLTVGGPDTQYF
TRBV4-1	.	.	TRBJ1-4	TGCGCCAGCAGCCACGGCGGACTCGGGGAAAAACTGTTTTTT	CASSHGGLGEKLFF
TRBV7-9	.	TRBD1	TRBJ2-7	TGTGCCAGCAGCTATCTCCGGGACAGGGGCCACGAGCAGTACTTC	CASSYLRDRGHEQYF
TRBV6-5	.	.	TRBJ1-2	TGTGCCAGCAGAACGGGGACGGCCGGTCGCTACACCTTC	CASRTGTAGRYTF
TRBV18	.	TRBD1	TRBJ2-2	TGTGCCAGCTCACAGGGACAGACTACCGGGGAGCTGTTTTTT	CASSQGQTTGELFF